This TCR beta chain was recovered during a study of T cells in Graves' hyperthyroidism and ophthalmopathy. Study-wide findings and caveats: Most thyroid clonotypes with frequency above 0.001 were detected in blood.

Germline V gives CDR1 DFQATT, CDR2 SNEGSKA (reference sequence). This CDR3 spans 14 amino acids. The V end was cut by 0 bases, the J end by 1 base, with 9 bases between. A patient was excluded if there was uncontrolled infection, other autoimmune disease, pregnancy or lactation. RNA transcripts provided the source from which TCR beta CDR3 regions were amplified. The HTBI primer set drove a first-round RT-PCR of the TCR CDR3. Each CDR3 protein gets one entry after TCRdb re-called the multiplex PCR reads with MiXCR. The sample lists 400,000 to 600,000 distinct CDR3 sequences; about a fifth were seen once. This clonotype was observed many times. Its specificity is unknown.

What was sequenced was blood. The clonotype comes from a man aged 18 to 30 with Graves' hyperthyroidism. The chain has TRBV20-1 and TRBJ1-1, with D maybe TRBD1 (5 bases). The CDR3 DNA is TGCAGTGCTAGAGAGCCAGGGACGAACACTGAAGCTTTCTTT. Protein product: CSAREPGTNTEAFF.